This entry is about one TCR beta chain. This entry is derived from a study of blood T cell repertoires in COVID-19. Study information: T cells, B-cell-depleted T cells, or PBMCs provided the cDNA or gDNA that served as material.

Authors' analysis steps: The assay estimated nucleated cells by amplifying reference gene primers. Method: immunoSEQ multiplex PCR; TCRdb's copy keeps in-frame clones and lacks some. D and trimming come from the DNA, and the V and J calls and clone size come from that table. The sample records more than 300,000 clones, 85% to 90% being singletons. The germline V gene encodes CDR1 SGHNT and CDR2 YYREEE (reference sequence). Trimming took 3 bases from V and 5 from J; bases not matched to a gene: 12. This CDR3 region has 16 residues. The TCR sequence derives from a woman aged 50 to 60 with COVID-19, enrolled during active disease. Input material: peripheral blood. The chain links TRBV5-4 to TRBJ2-7; 9 nucleotides line up with TRBD2. For the CDR3, the DNA is TGTGCCAGCAGCTCTGCCGGGAGCGGGAGGATCCACGAGCAGTACTTC. Translation: CASSSAGSGRIHEQYF. The full variable domain, in which reference TRBV5-4 and TRBJ2-7 provide the parts outside the CDR3, is ETGVTQSPTHLIKTRGQQVTLRCSSQSGHNTVSWYQQALGQGPQFIFQYYREEENGRGNFPPRFSGLQFPNYSSELNVNALELDDSALYLCASSSAGSGRIHEQYFGPGTRLTVT.